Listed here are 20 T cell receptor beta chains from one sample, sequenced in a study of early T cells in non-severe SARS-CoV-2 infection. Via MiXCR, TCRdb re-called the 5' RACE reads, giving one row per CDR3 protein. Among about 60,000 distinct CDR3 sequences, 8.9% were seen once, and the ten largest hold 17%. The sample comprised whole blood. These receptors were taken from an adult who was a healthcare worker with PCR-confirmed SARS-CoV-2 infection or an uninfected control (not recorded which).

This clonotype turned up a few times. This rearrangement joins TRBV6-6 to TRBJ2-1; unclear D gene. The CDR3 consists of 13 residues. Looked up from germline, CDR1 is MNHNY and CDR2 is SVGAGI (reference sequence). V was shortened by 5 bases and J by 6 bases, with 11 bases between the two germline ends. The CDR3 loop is CASSQTRTNEQFF. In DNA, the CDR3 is TGTGCCAGCAGTCAGACTCGAACCAATGAGCAGTTCTTC.

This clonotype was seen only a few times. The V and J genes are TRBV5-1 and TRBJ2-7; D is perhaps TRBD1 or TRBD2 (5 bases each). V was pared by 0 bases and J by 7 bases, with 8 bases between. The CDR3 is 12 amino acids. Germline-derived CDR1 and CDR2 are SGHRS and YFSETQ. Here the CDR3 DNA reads TGCGCCAGCAGCTTGGGGGGGAAAGAGCAGTACTTC. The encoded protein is CASSLGGKEQYF.

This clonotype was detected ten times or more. The CDR3 sequence is CASSHGATSPEQYF. The CDR3 coding sequence is TGTGCCAGCAGCCACGGGGCCACTTCACCCGAGCAGTACTTC. V usage is TRBV7-8 and J usage is TRBJ2-7; possibly TRBD1 or TRBD2 for D (5 bases each). Trimming left V 5 bases short and J 6 bases short, with 17 bases between. Germline V gene data show CDR1 as SGHVS and CDR2 as FQNEAQ. The CDR3 is 14 amino acids.

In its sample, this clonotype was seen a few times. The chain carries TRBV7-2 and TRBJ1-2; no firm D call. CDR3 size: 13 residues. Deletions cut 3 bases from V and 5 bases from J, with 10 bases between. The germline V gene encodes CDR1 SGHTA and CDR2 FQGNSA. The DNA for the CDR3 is TGTGCCAGCAGCTTCTCCAGGTTATATGGCTACACCTTC. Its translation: CASSFSRLYGYTF.

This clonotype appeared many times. In DNA, the CDR3 is TGTGCCAGCAGTACGCGATGGGGGAGGGCTGAAGCTTTCTTT. Its translation is CASSTRWGRAEAFF. The chain has TRBV28 and TRBJ1-1; tentative D call: TRBD1 (5 bases). The germline V gene has CDR1 MDHEN and CDR2 SYDVKM. The germline V and J ends were trimmed by 5 bases and 6 bases, with 16 bases remaining between them. The CDR3 runs 14 residues.

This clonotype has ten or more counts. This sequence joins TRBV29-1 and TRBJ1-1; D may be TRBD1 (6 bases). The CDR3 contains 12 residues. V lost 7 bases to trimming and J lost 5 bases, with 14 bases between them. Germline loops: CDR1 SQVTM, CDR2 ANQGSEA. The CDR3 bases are TGCAGCGCCCTTGGACAGACAACTGAAGCTTTCTTT. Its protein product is CSALGQTTEAFF.

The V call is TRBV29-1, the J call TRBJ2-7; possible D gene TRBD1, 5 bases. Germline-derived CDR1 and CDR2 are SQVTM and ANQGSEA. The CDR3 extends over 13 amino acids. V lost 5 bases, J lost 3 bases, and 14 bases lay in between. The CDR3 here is CSVTADRNYEQYF. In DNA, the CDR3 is TGCAGCGTTACGGCCGACAGAAACTACGAGCAGTACTTC.

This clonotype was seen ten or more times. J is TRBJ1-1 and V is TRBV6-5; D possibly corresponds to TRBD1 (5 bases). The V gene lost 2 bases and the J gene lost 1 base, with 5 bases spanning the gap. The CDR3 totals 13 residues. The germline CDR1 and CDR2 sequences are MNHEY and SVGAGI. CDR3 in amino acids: CASSYGQNTEAFF. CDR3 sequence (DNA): TGTGCCAGCAGTTACGGACAGAACACTGAAGCTTTCTTT.

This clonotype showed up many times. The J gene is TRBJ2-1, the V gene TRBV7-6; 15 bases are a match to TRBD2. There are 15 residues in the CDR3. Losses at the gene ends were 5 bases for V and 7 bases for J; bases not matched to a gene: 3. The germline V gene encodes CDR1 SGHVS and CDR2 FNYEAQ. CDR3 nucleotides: TGTGCCAGCAGCCGGACTAGCGGGAGGGGGAATGAGCAGTTCTTC. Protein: CASSRTSGRGNEQFF.

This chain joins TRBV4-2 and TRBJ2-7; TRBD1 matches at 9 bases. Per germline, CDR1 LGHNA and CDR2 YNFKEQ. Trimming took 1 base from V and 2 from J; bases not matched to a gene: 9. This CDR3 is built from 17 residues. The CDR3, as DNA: TGTGCCAGCAGCCAAGTACCCGGGACAGGGATTGCCTACGAGCAGTACTTC. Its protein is CASSQVPGTGIAYEQYF.

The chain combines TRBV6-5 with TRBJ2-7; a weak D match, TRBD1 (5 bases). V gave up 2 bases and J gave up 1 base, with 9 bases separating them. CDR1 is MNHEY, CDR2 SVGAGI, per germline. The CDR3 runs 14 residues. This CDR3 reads CASSYLRQSYEQYF. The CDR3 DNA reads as TGTGCCAGCAGTTACCTCCGACAGTCCTACGAGCAGTACTTC.

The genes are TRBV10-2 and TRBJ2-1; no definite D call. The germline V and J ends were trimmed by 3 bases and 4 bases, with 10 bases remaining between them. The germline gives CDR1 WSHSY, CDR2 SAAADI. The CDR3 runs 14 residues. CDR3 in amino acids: CASSETSQYNEQFF. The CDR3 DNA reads TGCGCCAGCAGTGAAACGTCTCAATACAATGAGCAGTTCTTC.

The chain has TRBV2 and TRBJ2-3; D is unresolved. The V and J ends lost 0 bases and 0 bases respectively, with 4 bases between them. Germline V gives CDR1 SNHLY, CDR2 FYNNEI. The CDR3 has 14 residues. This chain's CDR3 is CASSEARSTDTQYF. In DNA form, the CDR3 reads TGTGCCAGCAGTGAAGCGCGGAGCACAGATACGCAGTATTTT.

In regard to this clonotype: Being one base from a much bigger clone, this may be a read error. CDR3 DNA: TGCGGCGTAACGGACGGGGGGAAGACCCAGTACTTC. Amino acids: CGVTDGGKTQYF. The genes are TRBV29-1 and TRBJ2-5, with 7 bases identical to TRBD2. The germline V gene encodes CDR1 SQVTM and CDR2 ANQGSEA. CDR3 length equals 12 residues.

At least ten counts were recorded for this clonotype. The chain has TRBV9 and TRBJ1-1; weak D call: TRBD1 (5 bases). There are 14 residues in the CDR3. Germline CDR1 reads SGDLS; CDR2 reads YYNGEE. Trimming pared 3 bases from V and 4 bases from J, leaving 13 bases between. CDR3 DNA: TGTGCCAGCAGCGCGGGGGGAGGTGGCACTGAAGCTTTCTTT. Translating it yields CASSAGGGGTEAFF.

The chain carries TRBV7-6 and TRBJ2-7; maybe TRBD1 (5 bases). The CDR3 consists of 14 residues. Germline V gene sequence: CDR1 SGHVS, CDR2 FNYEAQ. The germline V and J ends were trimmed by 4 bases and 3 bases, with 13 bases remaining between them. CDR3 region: CASSSSLTDYEQYF. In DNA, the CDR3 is TGTGCCAGCAGCTCGTCCTTGACAGACTACGAGCAGTACTTC. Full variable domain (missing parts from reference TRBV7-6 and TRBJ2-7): GAGVSQSPRYKVTKRGQDVALRCDPISGHVSLYWYRQALGQGPEFLTYFNYEAQQDKSGLPNDRFSAERPEGSISTLTIQRTEQRDSAMYRCASSSSLTDYEQYFGPGTRLTVT.

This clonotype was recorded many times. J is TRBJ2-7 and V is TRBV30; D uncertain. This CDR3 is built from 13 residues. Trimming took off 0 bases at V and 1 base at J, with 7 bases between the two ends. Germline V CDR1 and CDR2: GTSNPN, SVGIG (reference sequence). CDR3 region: CAWSVLGSYEQYF. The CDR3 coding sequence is TGTGCCTGGAGTGTATTGGGGTCCTACGAGCAGTACTTC.

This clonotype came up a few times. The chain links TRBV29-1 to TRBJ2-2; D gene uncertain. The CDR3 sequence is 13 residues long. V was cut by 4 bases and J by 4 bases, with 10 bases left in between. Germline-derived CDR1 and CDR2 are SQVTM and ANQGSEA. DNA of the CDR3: TGCAGCGTTGTCTGGATCGGCACCGGGGAGCTGTTTTTT. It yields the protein CSVVWIGTGELFF.

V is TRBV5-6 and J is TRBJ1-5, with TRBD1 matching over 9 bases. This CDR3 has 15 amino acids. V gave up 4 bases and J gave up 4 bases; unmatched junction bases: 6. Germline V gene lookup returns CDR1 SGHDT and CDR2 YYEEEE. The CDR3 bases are TGTGCCAGCAGCCGTGGGACAGGGCTAAATCAGCCCCAGCATTTT. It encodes CASSRGTGLNQPQHF.

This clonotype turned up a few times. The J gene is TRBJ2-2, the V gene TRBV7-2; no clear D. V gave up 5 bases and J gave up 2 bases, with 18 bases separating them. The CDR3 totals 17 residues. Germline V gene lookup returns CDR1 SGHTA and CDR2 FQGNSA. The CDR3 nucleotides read TGTGCCAGCAGCAAAGATGTGAAAGCCAGTAACACCGGGGAGCTGTTTTTT. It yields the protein CASSKDVKASNTGELFF.